What follows are 22 T cell receptor beta chains derived from one specimen sequenced in a study of regulatory T cells in long-lasting Graves disease. Building the TCR beta libraries relied on iRepertoire HTBI primers, and CDR3 regions underwent Arm-PCR. TCRdb ran MiXCR on the multiplex PCR reads and lists one entry per CDR3 protein. The table includes a few hundred thousand distinct CDR3 sequences, about 16% detected once. Time point meaning: newly diagnosed GD, antithyroid drugs for less than 3 months. From RNA extracted from PBMCs, the TCR library was made. These data also featured in a second study, about T cells in Graves' hyperthyroidism and ophthalmopathy.

The sequencing here drew on peripheral blood mononuclear cells (PBMCs), taken at new diagnosis, from a patient treated with antithyroid drugs. All receptors derive from a woman aged 18-35 years with Graves disease.

This clonotype was observed a few times. The rearrangement uses TRBV11-2 and TRBJ2-5, with D possibly being TRBD2 (5 bases). Germline CDR1 reads SGHAT; CDR2 reads FQNNGV. CDR3 size: 14 residues. The germline V and J ends were trimmed by 4 bases and 4 bases, with 13 bases remaining between them. DNA of the CDR3: TGTGCCAGCAGCTCCCGGGAATTACGAGAGACCCAGTACTTC. It translates to CASSSRELRETQYF.

This chain uses TRBV5-1 with TRBJ1-1; D is undetermined. Deletions cut 6 bases from V and 5 bases from J, with 20 bases between. The CDR3 is 15 amino acids. Germline CDR1 and CDR2: SGHRS and YFSETQ. The CDR3 reads CASTVGFGTGTEAFF. The CDR3 DNA reads as TGCGCCAGCACCGTAGGGTTCGGCACGGGGACTGAAGCTTTCTTT.

V and J are TRBV15 and TRBJ2-3; D is unresolved. This CDR3 has 14 residues. The V end was cut by 2 bases, the J end by 2 bases, with 8 bases between. Per germline, CDR1 LNHNV and CDR2 YYDKDF (reference sequence). In DNA, the CDR3 is TGTGCCACCAGCAGAAGGCAGAACACAGATACGCAGTATTTT. The encoded protein is CATSRRQNTDTQYF. The full variable domain, its missing parts supplied by reference TRBV15 and TRBJ2-3, is DAMVIQNPRYQVTQFGKPVTLSCSQTLNHNVMYWYQQKSSQAPKLLFHYYDKDFNNEADTPDNFQSRRPNTSFCFLDIRSPGLGDTAMYLCATSRRQNTDTQYFGPGTRLTVL.

There are many counts of this clonotype. The rearrangement joins TRBV28 to TRBJ1-5, with 7 bases fitting TRBD1. Germline V gene lookup returns CDR1 MDHEN and CDR2 SYDVKM. This CDR3 has 15 residues. V shed 4 bases and J 0 bases; nucleotides not matched to a gene: 3. CDR3 DNA sequence: TGTGCCAGCAGTTGGGGACAGTATAGCAATCAGCCCCAGCATTTT. Amino acids: CASSWGQYSNQPQHF.

This clonotype was seen repeatedly, ten times or more. V and J are TRBV20-1 and TRBJ2-1; D might be TRBD2 (5 bases). The germline V gene encodes CDR1 DFQATT and CDR2 SNEGSKA (reference sequence). The CDR3 consists of 15 residues. Deletions cut 1 base from V and 3 bases from J, with 13 bases between. This chain's CDR3 is CSARGERMFYNEQFF. For the CDR3, the DNA is TGCAGTGCTAGAGGCGAGCGGATGTTCTACAATGAGCAGTTCTTC.

In this sample, this clonotype turned up many times. The chain uses TRBV30 and TRBJ2-3, with TRBD2 identical over 7 bases. CDR1 GTSNPN and CDR2 SVGIG come from the germline V gene (reference sequence). Trimming at V came to 0 bases and at J to 0 bases, leaving 0 bases not matched to a gene. The CDR3 runs 14 residues. This CDR3 is CAWSVLASTDTQYF. The CDR3 nucleotides are TGTGCCTGGAGTGTACTAGCGAGCACAGATACGCAGTATTTT. The full variable domain, with the rest looked up from reference TRBV30 and TRBJ2-3, is SQTIHQWPATLVQPVGSPLSLECTVEGTSNPNLYWYRQAAGRGLQLLFYSVGIGQISSEVPQNLSASRPQDRQFILSSKKLLLSDSGFYLCAWSVLASTDTQYFGPGTRLTVL.

This clonotype was observed at least ten times. The chain carries TRBV2 and TRBJ2-5; TRBD1 agrees at 7 bases. The germline V gene encodes CDR1 SNHLY and CDR2 FYNNEI. CDR3 size: 13 residues. Trimming removed 6 bases from V and 9 bases from J; junction bases left unmatched: 10. The DNA for the CDR3 is TGTGCCAGCAGCCACGACAGGGAGCCAGCCCAGTACTTC. It specifies CASSHDREPAQYF.

This clonotype was seen repeatedly, ten times or more. This chain links TRBV11-2 with TRBJ2-3; 11 bases line up with TRBD1. Germline values: CDR1 SGHAT, CDR2 FQNNGV. V dropped 4 bases and J dropped 2; count of bases not matched to a gene: 8. This CDR3 is 17 amino acids long. CDR3 sequence: CASSSGTGGGYTDTQYF. The CDR3 DNA reads TGTGCCAGCAGCTCCGGGACAGGGGGGGGATACACAGATACGCAGTATTTT.

The chain employs TRBV4-2 and TRBJ2-5, with D unclear. Germline assignment: CDR1 LGHNA and CDR2 YNFKEQ. Trimming removed 0 bases at V and 0 bases at J, with 11 bases between. CDR3 length: 16 amino acids. The CDR3 nucleotides are TGTGCCAGCAGCCAAGATCTCAGGCGCCACCAAGAGACCCAGTACTTC. The encoded protein is CASSQDLRRHQETQYF.

The CDR3 is CASSQRDRGSGYTF. The DNA for the CDR3 is TGTGCCAGCAGCCAACGGGACAGGGGGTCTGGCTACACCTTC. The chain joins TRBV3-1 to TRBJ1-2; 11 nucleotides match TRBD1. Trimming cost V 2 bases and J 7 bases; bases outside gene matches: 3. The V gene's germline CDR1 is LGHDT and CDR2 YNNKEL (reference sequence). The CDR3 has 14 residues.

This clonotype was detected a few times. The chain has TRBV29-1 and TRBJ2-3, with D possibly being TRBD1 or TRBD2 (5 bases each). Germline CDR1 reads SQVTM; CDR2 reads ANQGSEA. Trimming removed 8 bases at V and 2 bases at J, with 17 bases between. This CDR3 has 14 amino acids. The CDR3 spells CSIFLGGFTDTQYF. CDR3 sequence (DNA): TGCAGCATATTTCTTGGGGGATTCACAGATACGCAGTATTTT.

The chain links TRBV7-6 to TRBJ1-3; 7 nucleotides line up with TRBD1. Per germline, CDR1 SGHVS and CDR2 FNYEAQ. The J segment lost 8 bases and the V segment lost 5 bases, leaving 12 bases of the junction unmatched. The CDR3 spans 15 residues. CDR3 loop: CASSNPGRGGDTIYF. For the CDR3, the DNA is TGTGCCAGCAGCAACCCCGGGAGAGGGGGCGACACCATATATTTT.

This clonotype has a count of ten or more. The genes are TRBV4-3 and TRBJ2-3; D not resolved. V was cut by 3 bases and J by 2 bases, with 15 bases left in between. The CDR3 totals 16 residues. Germline CDR1 and CDR2: LGHNA and YSLEER. For the CDR3, the DNA is TGCGCCAGCAGCCAGTTAGGGCGGTTGACCACAGATACGCAGTATTTT. This translates into CASSQLGRLTTDTQYF.

The gene calls are TRBV20-1 and TRBJ1-6; D perhaps matches TRBD1 (6 bases). V gave up 6 bases and J gave up 7 bases, with 13 bases separating them. CDR3 size: 13 residues. The germline gives CDR1 DFQATT, CDR2 SNEGSKA (reference sequence). CDR3: CSAPGQQNSPLHF. The CDR3 DNA reads TGCAGTGCCCCCGGACAGCAAAATTCACCCCTCCACTTT.

This clonotype came up a few times. The rearrangement links TRBV12-3 or TRBV12-4 to TRBJ1-6, with 8 bases matching TRBD1. Trimming took 6 bases from V and 8 from J; bases not matched to a gene: 6. The CDR3 loop spans 14 amino acids. The CDR3 protein is CASRATGDYSPLHF. Written as DNA, the CDR3 is TGTGCCAGCAGAGCGACAGGGGACTATTCACCCCTCCACTTT.

This clonotype was seen at least ten times. V gene TRBV28 combines with J gene TRBJ2-7; 7 positions match TRBD2. The CDR3 loop spans 13 amino acids. From germline, CDR1 is MDHEN and CDR2 SYDVKM. J lost 2 bases, V lost 7 bases, and 5 bases had no gene match. The DNA of the CDR3 is TGTGCCAGCAAGGCGGGAGTTCCCTACGAGCAGTACTTC. This translates into CASKAGVPYEQYF.

This clonotype has a count of ten or more. This sequence joins TRBV6-2 or TRBV6-3 and TRBJ2-1; 16 bases agree with TRBD2. This CDR3 is 20 amino acids long. Losses at the gene ends were 7 bases for V and 4 bases for J; bases not matched to a gene: 16. Looked up from germline, CDR1 is MNHEY and CDR2 is SVGEGT. CDR3 region: CASKGVGTSGRAVIYNEQFF. The CDR3 coding sequence is TGTGCCAGCAAAGGGGTAGGGACTAGCGGGAGGGCCGTTATATACAATGAGCAGTTCTTC.

This clonotype was seen more than once but under ten times. The chain is built from TRBV6-5 and TRBJ1-3, with D hard to call. CDR1 MNHEY and CDR2 SVGAGI come from the germline V gene. Trimming pared 2 bases from V and 1 base from J, leaving 6 bases between. The CDR3 covers 14 residues. The DNA of the CDR3 is TGTGCCAGCAGTTACAGGACGTCTGGAAACACCATATATTTT. The encoded protein is CASSYRTSGNTIYF.

This clonotype was recorded many times. The chain couples TRBV2 to TRBJ2-1; D is perhaps TRBD2 (5 bases). Germline CDR1 reads SNHLY; CDR2 reads FYNNEI. V was cut by 7 bases and J by 9 bases, with 16 bases left in between. This CDR3 spans 13 amino acids. CDR3 nucleotide sequence: TGTGCCAGCATCCCCGGGGAGTTACGTGAGCAGTTCTTC. Protein sequence: CASIPGELREQFF.

At least ten counts were recorded for this clonotype. The chain joins TRBV28 to TRBJ2-2; perhaps TRBD2 as D (5 bases). This CDR3 region has 13 residues. V was clipped by 7 bases and J by 4 bases, with 10 bases between them. Germline CDR1 MDHEN, CDR2 SYDVKM. The CDR3 reads CASKGGSTGELFF. DNA of the CDR3: TGTGCCAGCAAAGGTGGGAGCACCGGGGAGCTGTTTTTT.

The table lists this clonotype with a few counts. The chain carries TRBV6-1 and TRBJ2-7, with a possible D match to TRBD2 (5 bases). The V end lost 6 bases, the J end lost 1 base, and 10 bases lay between the germline ends. CDR3 length: 13 amino acids. Germline CDR1 is MNHNS and CDR2 is SASEGT. CDR3 in DNA: TGTGCCAGCAGGCTTAGGGAGTCCTACGAGCAGTACTTC. This encodes CASRLRESYEQYF.

The chain has TRBV19 and TRBJ1-2; D call uncertain. Germline CDR1 and CDR2: LNHDA and SQIVND (reference sequence). This CDR3 is 12 amino acids long. V dropped 5 bases and J dropped 4 bases, with 8 bases sitting between them. The CDR3 loop is CASSASIYGYTF. DNA of the CDR3: TGTGCCAGTAGTGCCTCGATCTATGGCTACACCTTC.